The rows below give T cell receptor beta chains drawn from one sample of a study of cytomegalovirus exposure and HLA in healthy donors. Some clones are missing from TCRdb's copy, which holds only in-frame ones; the method was immunoSEQ multiplex PCR. The sample includes approximately 120,000 clones, around 90% of them seen just once. Sequenced material: PBMCs. The receptor source for this set is a young woman in good health and CMV-seronegative. Each CDR3 is given with its conserved first and last residue. The D gene is left open where the match is weak. Clone size is stated in some rows and not others, as once, few, many or a class when expanded.

J gene | V gene | clone size | D gene | CDR3 DNA | CDR3 protein
TRBJ1-4 | TRBV10-2 | . | . | TGCGCCAGCAGTCAAACAGGGCCGGATTGGGAAAAACTGTTTTTT | CASSQTGPDWEKLFF
TRBJ2-7 | TRBV6-6 | . | TRBD2 | TGTGCCAGCAGTTACCAGCGGGAGCGCTACGAGCAGTACTTC | CASSYQRERYEQYF
TRBJ2-1 | TRBV5-1 | . | TRBD2 | TGCGCCAGCAGCTGGACTAGCGGGGGAAGGCCTGAGCAGTTCTTC | CASSWTSGGRPEQFF
TRBJ1-1 | TRBV7-7 | . | . | TGTGCCAGTTCACATAACATGAACACTGAAGCTTTCTTT | CASSHNMNTEAFF
TRBJ2-1 | TRBV4-3 | . | TRBD2 | TGCGCCAGCAGCCAAGGGGCTAGCGGGAGAATTAGCTCCTACAATGAGCAGTTCTTC | CASSQGASGRISSYNEQFF
TRBJ1-1 | TRBV11-2 | once | . | TGTGCCAGCAGCTTAGGCGCAGGGACTGAAGCTTTCTTT | CASSLGAGTEAFF
TRBJ2-7 | TRBV29-1 | . | . | TGCAGCGTTGGTTCGGCAGGGACCTACGAGCAGTACTTC | CSVGSAGTYEQYF
TRBJ1-2 | TRBV5-8 | . | TRBD1 | TGTGCCAGCAGCTTGGCCGGGACAGGCCTTGCCTATGGCTACACCTTC | CASSLAGTGLAYGYTF
TRBJ1-1 | TRBV28 | few | . | TGTGCCAGCAGTTTTAGCGGGGGGCGCGTAACTGAAGCTTTCTTT | CASSFSGGRVTEAFF
TRBJ2-5 | TRBV29-1 | once | TRBD2 | TGCAGCGTTGAGAAGGGACTACGGGGGACCCAGTACTTC | CSVEKGLRGTQYF
TRBJ1-2 | TRBV5-1 | . | . | TGCGCCAGCAGCTTGGGGCCGGCCAGGCGCAACTATGGCTACACCTTC | CASSLGPARRNYGYTF
TRBJ2-3 | TRBV10-3 | . | . | TGTGCCACCACAAGCGCGTCAGATACGCAGTATTTT | CATTSASDTQYF
TRBJ2-1 | TRBV27 | . | TRBD1 | TGTGCCAGCAGTGCGCAAGGGACAGGTCGAAATGAGCAGTTCTTC | CASSAQGTGRNEQFF
TRBJ2-3 | TRBV6-1 | . | . | TGTGCCAGCAGTGTTAGTGCAGATACGCAGTATTTT | CASSVSADTQYF
TRBJ2-7 | TRBV23-1 | . | TRBD1 | TGCGCCAGCAGTCAAACAGGGGTTTTTACCAACTACGAGCAGTACTTC | CASSQTGVFTNYEQYF
TRBJ2-1 | TRBV2 | few | TRBD1 | TGTGCCACCGGGACAGATAGTGAGCAGTTCTTC | CATGTDSEQFF
TRBJ2-2 | TRBV1 | . | . | TGCACCAGCCTCCTGTGCGGGCCTCGAAGCACCGGGGAGCTGTTTTTT | CTSLLCGPRSTGELFF
TRBJ1-4 | TRBV6-1 | . | . | TGTGCCACGACGCGGGGGATTAATGAAAAACTGTTTTTT | CATTRGINEKLFF
TRBJ1-4 | TRBV2 | . | TRBD1 | TGTGCCAGCAGCTTCCCGACAGGGGGCCGTGAAAAACTGTTTTTT | CASSFPTGGREKLFF
TRBJ2-7 | TRBV28 | . | . | TGTGCCAGCAGTTTGGGGGGTGGAGCCACCTACGAGCAGTACTTC | CASSLGGGATYEQYF
TRBJ1-1 | TRBV6-4 | few | TRBD1 | TGTGCCAGCAGCGCCTCCCAACAGGGGGCCTCTGAAGCTTTCTTT | CASSASQQGASEAFF
TRBJ2-3 | TRBV5-1 | . | . | TGCGCCAGCAGCTTGGCCGTGGGAGGGGGTGCTAGCACAGATACGCAGTATTTT | CASSLAVGGGASTDTQYF
TRBJ2-7 | TRBV4-1 | . | TRBD2 | TGCGCCAGCAGCCAACTCACTAGCGGACCAACCTACGAGCAGTACTTC | CASSQLTSGPTYEQYF
TRBJ2-1 | TRBV6-1 | . | . | TGTGCCAGCAGTGCAAGAGGACTCACCTCCTACAATGAGCAGTTCTTC | CASSARGLTSYNEQFF
TRBJ2-3 | TRBV11-3 | . | . | TGTGCCAGCAGCTCAAGGTGGGGCACGGAATCGGATACGCAGTATTTT | CASSSRWGTESDTQYF
TRBJ2-7 | TRBV6-4 | . | TRBD1 | TGTGCCAGCATGACGGGGACAGGGGACTACGAGCAGTACTTC | CASMTGTGDYEQYF
TRBJ2-7 | TRBV10-2 | . | TRBD1 | TGCGCCAGCAGTGAGCCGGGACAGTCCTACGAGCAGTACTTC | CASSEPGQSYEQYF
TRBJ1-5 | TRBV19 | . | TRBD1 | TGTGCCAGTAGATGGACAGGGACGAGCAATCAGCCCCAGCATTTT | CASRWTGTSNQPQHF